This T cell receptor (beta chain) was found in a study of shared clonotypes between healthy human individuals. Study context: Aged 18 to 49, the donors were two women and a few men.

CD8 cells classed as naive were CD45RO-negative and positively selected for CCR7, excluding terminally differentiated effector memory CD45RA+ cells. Each of the donors was a healthy adult who was HIV-negative and had not had a recent acute infection or vaccination. Study-level findings and limits: A generally larger estimated richness was seen in naive subsets than in memory subsets.

Each subset's genomic DNA was shared equally among a number of immunoSEQ plates. Here immunoSEQ multiplex PCR was the method, and the copy in TCRdb shows in-frame clones only, minus some. The sample yields hundreds of thousands of clones, 85% to 95% seen once. A note on this clone: Its antigen is currently unknown.

The V segment lost 6 bases and the J segment 0 bases; nucleotides outside the gene matches: 12. Germline CDR1 MDHEN, CDR2 SYDVKM. This CDR3 is built from 17 residues. Material: naive CD8+ T cells sorted from blood. The V and J genes are TRBV28 and TRBJ2-3, with 7 positions matching TRBD2. This TCR came from a woman aged 30 to 39 in good health. DNA for the CDR3: TGTGCCAGCAGCACCTCGCCTCTAGCGGAAAGCACAGATACGCAGTATTTT. This encodes CASSTSPLAESTDTQYF.